The following is a T cell receptor beta chain sequence with its context. No cognate antigen has been identified for it. Base qualities are not at hand, and no much larger clone is one base apart. This entry comes from a study of shared clonotypes between healthy human individuals (dated by TCRdb to the early 2020s). Turning to the overall study: The cohort included a few men and a couple of women between 18 and 49 years of age. For each donor, three plates each were used for CD4 naive and CD4 memory, two plates were used for CD8 naive, and one plate was used for CD8 memory. The study deeply sequenced blood TCR repertoires of five healthy adults to estimate repertoire size and the extent of clonotype sharing between individuals. Different laboratories and diverse techniques were used to prepare libraries and sequence TCR repertoires, to increase sequencing depth and limit assay-specific biases. Each donor's leukapheresis produced roughly between roughly 0.9 and 8.9 billion PBMCs. General findings and caveats noted by the study authors: Because the study included a small number of donors, the genetic and exposure-history diversity represented was limited. Naive subsets generally had larger estimated clonotype richness than memory subsets. Across a few donors, approximately 4.6% of naive CD4, around 3.5% of naive CD8, around 2.5% of memory CD4, and approximately 0.42% of memory CD8 clonotypes were shared. Sampling was restricted to blood, and TCR repertoires in tissue are likely to differ from TCR repertoires in blood. Pairwise subsampling indicated that sequencing depth was expected to affect the degree of clonotype sharing among donors. Incomplete sequencing was indicated by rarefaction of sorted-subset datasets, despite the large sequencing depth. Compared with non-shared clonotypes, clonotypes shared by all four sorted-subset donors had higher generation probabilities.

V is cut by 0 bases and J by 0 bases, and the space between the germline ends is 9 bases. The CDR3 runs 16 residues from the cysteine to the phenylalanine. CDR3 DNA is the only sequence kept; it has 48 bases, read in frame from the first base. CDR1 and CDR2 (SGHDN, FVKESK) derive from the germline V gene. Using the deep immunoSEQ assay, TCR CDR3 regions were amplified from genomic DNA by multiplex PCR. Genomic DNA extracted from each cell subset was distributed evenly over all wells of several immunoSEQ 96-well plates, and each plate served as one replicate. Each replicate PCR for sorted subsets received around 210 ng genomic DNA, equal to tens of thousands of T cell genomes. The purified libraries were quantified using a Qubit 3.0 fluorometer, sized with a Bioanalyzer 2100, and then quantified again using the KAPA Library Quantification kit. Each immunoSEQ 96-well plate was sequenced on its own single-read 150-cycle Illumina NextSeq 550 flow cell. In the authors' own workflow: The immunoSEQ output contained only junctional sequences without quality scores, so filtering could not match that applied to full-length reads. Sequences were annotated with PyIR, a Python wrapper for IgBLAST v1.9, using IMGT germline references to assign V/J genes and CDR3. Any read was removed if the V/J assignment was weak (E-value above 1e-6), the CDR3 was missing, or the read contained stop codons, out-of-frame junctions, or ambiguous translated residues. V3J clonotypes were defined as sequences sharing the same inferred V gene, J gene, and CDR3 amino acid sequence. Percentage overlap between repertoires was calculated by dividing the number of shared unique clonotypes by the size of the smaller repertoire. Richness of each repertoire was evaluated using RTK rarefaction, the Chao1 estimator, and Recon v2.1 estimates of unobserved clonotypes. Generation probabilities were computed with OLGA for all TCRbeta clonotypes obtained by the gDNA method from four donors. TCRdb holds this immuneACCESS table with in-frame rearrangements only. Some clones are missing; in checked studies, unresolved V genes explain under half, and the rest has no known cause. The V and J calls and clone size are taken from that table; D and trimming were inferred from the DNA. Recorded for this sample are 1,400,000 or so clones; approximately 98.5% of them occurred a single time. 0.36% of the sample is taken by the ten largest.

Donors were healthy HIV-negative adults with no recently reported acute infections or vaccinations. Every donor was a Caucasian adult residing in Nashville, Tennessee, USA. Magnetic negative selection was used to enrich CD4+ T cells, after which naive cells were positively selected on CD45RA and the negative fraction became the memory subset. Blood was collected by leukapheresis, and PBMCs were isolated by Ficoll-Histopaque density gradient centrifugation and then cryopreserved in liquid nitrogen vapor phase. Purity and quantity of every magnetically sorted T cell population were checked by analytical flow cytometry. Each sorted fraction had its genomic DNA isolated and then quantified by UV absorbance on a Nanodrop 2000c.

The receptor comes from a man under 40 in good health. Sequencing was performed on naive CD4+ T cells sorted from blood. This specimen's cell subset or site label, per the study, means: CD45RA+ positively selected. The chain couples TRBV14 to TRBJ2-1, with the D gene not confidently named. The DNA sequence reads TGTGCCAGCAGCCAAGATCGCGTTAGCTCCTACAATGAGCAGTTCTTC. It translates as CASSQDRVSSYNEQFF.